This T cell receptor (beta chain) was retrieved from a study of blood T cells in healthy people across ages. Whole-study context: About one barcoded TCR beta cDNA was captured per two T cells.

The second PCR ran roughly 7 to 12 cycles with a sample-barcoded 5' primer and J-beta primers. TCRdb used MiXCR to reprocess the 5' RACE reads, holding one entry per CDR3 protein. The sample consists of around 1.7 million distinct CDR3 sequences, roughly 28% of them appearing once. Broader study findings: A strong correlation between TCR beta diversity and naive T cell percentage was seen. The unknown donor CMV status may have confounded expanded clonotype changes.

This clonotype was detected only a few times. Its antigen is not identified. The CDR3 loop spans 12 amino acids. Trimming took off 5 bases at V and 13 bases at J, with 15 bases between the two ends. Germline loops: CDR1 MDHEN, CDR2 SYDVKM. Sequencing was done on a sample of blood. The rearrangement joins TRBV28 to TRBJ2-4; perhaps TRBD2 as D (5 bases). This clonotype originated in a woman younger than 45 in good health. This CDR3 reads CASSPNDWEQYF. The CDR3 coding sequence is TGTGCCAGCAGTCCGAATGACTGGGAGCAGTACTTC.